These T cell receptor beta chains were read from a single sample in a study of PD-L1 blockade in urothelial cancer. Assay: immunoSEQ multiplex PCR; the TCRdb copy retains only in-frame clones and omits some. The repertoire holds about 50,000 clones, with approximately 85% as singletons. The sample was PBMCs, taken around atezolizumab (anti-PD-L1) treatment. These receptors originate from a man aged 45 to 65 with urothelial cancer. CDR3s include the opening cysteine and the closing phenylalanine or tryptophan. The D gene is left open where the match is weak. Expanded clones get a size class; other rows say once, few or many, or leave the size out.

size | length | D | J | V | DNA | CDR3
- | 15 | - | TRBJ2-3 | TRBV7-2 | TGTGCCAGCAGCTTGGTAGCGAAAAGCACAGATACGCAGTATTTT | CASSLVAKSTDTQYF
- | 16 | - | TRBJ1-5 | TRBV11-2 | TGTGCCAGCAGCTTGGTCTCCGTCCTGAGTCATCAGCCCCAGCATTTT | CASSLVSVLSHQPQHF
few | 14 | - | TRBJ1-1 | TRBV10-1 | TGCGCCAGCAGTGAGTCTAGGGCCGGGGCTGAAGCTTTCTTT | CASSESRAGAEAFF
- | 16 | TRBD2 | TRBJ2-5 | TRBV5-1 | TGCGCCAGCAGCTTGGCCACTAGCGGAACACAAGAGACCCAGTACTTC | CASSLATSGTQETQYF
- | 16 | TRBD1 | TRBJ2-3 | TRBV5-1 | TGCGCCAGCAGTCGTCTGGGACAGGGAAGAGTTGATACGCAGTATTTT | CASSRLGQGRVDTQYF
- | 15 | - | TRBJ2-2 | TRBV6-1 | TGTGCCAGCGAATCTGACTTACTGAACACCGGGGAGCTGTTTTTT | CASESDLLNTGELFF
- | 13 | - | TRBJ2-3 | TRBV9 | TGTGCCAGCAGCGTAGCCAACACAGATACGCAGTATTTT | CASSVANTDTQYF
- | 15 | TRBD2 | TRBJ2-7 | TRBV9 | TGTGCCAGCAGCTCTCGGGAGGACATATCCTACGAGCAGTACTTC | CASSSREDISYEQYF
once | 11 | - | TRBJ2-2 | TRBV19 | TGTGCCATTGAGGGGGCCGGGGAGCTGTTTTTT | CAIEGAGELFF
- | 14 | - | TRBJ2-7 | TRBV6-5 | TGTGCCAGCGCCAAAAATCCCGTAGGCGGGGAGCAGTACTTC | CASAKNPVGGEQYF
- | 15 | TRBD1 | TRBJ2-5 | TRBV7-9 | TGTGCCAGCAGCCCTGGACAGGGGGCGCGGAAGACCCAGTACTTC | CASSPGQGARKTQYF
- | 14 | TRBD2 | TRBJ2-7 | TRBV27 | TGTGCCAGTAAACGCGGGACTAGTAGTTTCGAGCAGTACTTC | CASKRGTSSFEQYF
- | 13 | - | TRBJ2-7 | TRBV27 | TGTGCCAGCAGTTTACGGGGGGCGGAAGAGCAGTACTTC | CASSLRGAEEQYF
- | 18 | TRBD1 | TRBJ2-2 | TRBV7-2 | TGTGCCAGCAGCTTAAAAGGGACAGGGGTTATTGTTGCCGGGGAGCTGTTTTTT | CASSLKGTGVIVAGELFF
- | 15 | TRBD2 | TRBJ2-3 | TRBV10-2 | TGCGCCAGCAGAGGACTAGTCCTTGGCACAGATACGCAGTATTTT | CASRGLVLGTDTQYF
- | 11 | - | TRBJ2-5 | TRBV20-1 | TGCAGTGCTAGAGATCGGGGAACCCAGTACTTC | CSARDRGTQYF
- | 15 | TRBD1 | TRBJ2-7 | TRBV2 | TGTGCCAGCAGCACGACAGCCGGGACAGGGGGAGAGCAGTACTTC | CASSTTAGTGGEQYF
- | 20 | TRBD2 | TRBJ2-2 | TRBV5-5 | TGTGCCAGCAGCTTGGGAGACCCGACTAGCCTCCGAACGAACACCGGGGAGCTGTTTTTT | CASSLGDPTSLRTNTGELFF
- | 15 | - | TRBJ2-5 | TRBV7-9 | TGTGCCAGCAGCTTACGAAGGGGCGGAGGGGAGACCCAGTACTTC | CASSLRRGGGETQYF
- | 16 | TRBD2 | TRBJ2-1 | TRBV9 | TGTGCCAGCAGCGTAGCCGGGACTAGTGAGGGCGATGAGCAGTTCTTC | CASSVAGTSEGDEQFF
- | 13 | - | TRBJ1-2 | TRBV18 | TGTGCCAGCTCACCTACCAGGGACTATGGCTACACCTTC | CASSPTRDYGYTF
- | 15 | TRBD1 | TRBJ1-1 | TRBV19 | TGTGCCAGTAACTCGGGACAGGGGTTAGGCACTGAAGCTTTCTTT | CASNSGQGLGTEAFF
medium-sized | 14 | TRBD1 | TRBJ1-2 | TRBV4-2 | TGTGCCAGCAGCCAAGGGGACAGGAATGATGGCTACACCTTC | CASSQGDRNDGYTF
- | 14 | - | TRBJ1-3 | TRBV5-6 | TGTGCCAGCAGCTGGGGCAGCTCTGGAAACACCATATATTTT | CASSWGSSGNTIYF
- | 16 | - | TRBJ2-7 | TRBV4-1 | TGCGCCAGCAGCCAAGATTGGAACGAGGTCCTCTACGAGCAGTACTTC | CASSQDWNEVLYEQYF
- | 14 | TRBD1 | TRBJ2-7 | TRBV7-9 | TGTGCCAGCAGACAAACAGGGGGCGACCACGAGCAGTACTTC | CASRQTGGDHEQYF
- | 15 | TRBD2 | TRBJ2-5 | TRBV9 | TGTGCCAGCAGCACCTCTAGCGGGGGGCGAGAGACCCAGTACTTC | CASSTSSGGRETQYF
- | 15 | - | TRBJ2-1 | TRBV7-2 | TGTGCCAGCAGCTTATCCGGCGGGACCTACAATGAGCAGTTCTTC | CASSLSGGTYNEQFF
- | 15 | - | TRBJ2-7 | TRBV9 | TGTGCCAGCAGCGTGACACGGGACTCCACCTACGAGCAGTACTTC | CASSVTRDSTYEQYF
- | 15 | - | TRBJ1-1 | TRBV9 | TGTGCCAGCAGCGCGGGGGGACTGGGGAACACTGAAGCTTTCTTT | CASSAGGLGNTEAFF
- | 15 | TRBD1 | TRBJ2-7 | TRBV7-6 | TGTGCGAGTTCTCCGGGACAGTTGATTCTCTACGAGCAGTACTTC | CASSPGQLILYEQYF
few | 14 | - | TRBJ2-7 | TRBV13 | TGTGCCAGCAGCACTTCCGGGATCTCCTACGAGCAGTACTTC | CASSTSGISYEQYF
- | 20 | - | TRBJ2-1 | TRBV4-1 | TGCGCCAGCAGCCAAAAGACCCCACCCGTAGCGGTCTCCGGCTACAATGAGCAGTTCTTC | CASSQKTPPVAVSGYNEQFF
- | 12 | - | TRBJ2-7 | TRBV7-3 | TGTGCCAGCAGCAAATACAGCTACGAGCAGTACTTC | CASSKYSYEQYF
- | 19 | TRBD2 | TRBJ2-3 | TRBV10-3 | TGTGCCATCAGTCCCTTCGGGACTAGCGGGAGATATAGCACAGATACGCAGTATTTT | CAISPFGTSGRYSTDTQYF
- | 16 | - | TRBJ1-1 | TRBV28 | TGTGCCAGCCCCGCTGCCGGGACTAGCGGACCCGATGAGGCTTTCTTT | CASPAAGTSGPDEAFF
once | 16 | TRBD2 | TRBJ2-3 | TRBV11-2 | TGTGCCAGCAGCTTACTAGCGGGGGGTAGCACAGATACGCAGTATTTT | CASSLLAGGSTDTQYF
- | 17 | - | TRBJ2-5 | TRBV27 | TGTGCCAGCAGTTTTCGATTCGCTCGTGGACTCCTGGAGACCCAGTACTTC | CASSFRFARGLLETQYF
few | 14 | TRBD1 | TRBJ1-2 | TRBV27 | TGTGCCAGCGGCATTACAGGGGGCAGCTATGGCTACACCTTC | CASGITGGSYGYTF
- | 16 | TRBD2 | TRBJ2-7 | TRBV7-9 | TGTGCCAGCAGCCATCAACTAGCGGCAAGCTCCTACGAGCAGTACTTC | CASSHQLAASSYEQYF
- | 14 | TRBD2 | TRBJ2-3 | TRBV27 | TGTGCCAGCAGTCAACGGGGGGTCACAGATACGCAGTATTTT | CASSQRGVTDTQYF
- | 13 | - | TRBJ2-3 | TRBV9 | TGTGCCAGCAGCGTAGGGGACTTGTCTACGCAGTATTTT | CASSVGDLSTQYF
- | 13 | TRBD2 | TRBJ2-7 | TRBV6-1 | TGTGCCAGCAGGGGGGGGTCGAGCTACGAGCAGTACTTC | CASRGGSSYEQYF
- | 14 | TRBD2 | TRBJ2-7 | TRBV10-3 | TGTGCCATCAGTGAGCCGGGGACTAGGGAGGGGCAGTACTTC | CAISEPGTREGQYF
- | 14 | - | TRBJ2-7 | TRBV5-5 | TGTGCCAGCAGCTTGGCGCCAGGCTCCTACGAGCAGTACTTC | CASSLAPGSYEQYF
- | 16 | - | TRBJ2-7 | TRBV7-9 | TGTGCCAGCAGCTTGCCCCAAACAGGGTTTTCTAACGAGCAGTACTTC | CASSLPQTGFSNEQYF
- | 18 | TRBD1 | TRBJ2-1 | TRBV7-9 | TGTGCCAGCAGCTTAGTAATCGGCTCGGGACAGGGTGTCCATGAGCAGTTCTTC | CASSLVIGSGQGVHEQFF
- | 15 | TRBD2 | TRBJ2-2 | TRBV7-9 | TGTGCCAGCAGCTCCAGCGGGAGGAACACCGGGGAGCTGTTTTTT | CASSSSGRNTGELFF
- | 15 | TRBD1 | TRBJ2-7 | TRBV28 | TGTGCCAGCAGTCCTCCGGGACAGGGTAGGACCGAGCAGTACTTC | CASSPPGQGRTEQYF